The rows below give T cell receptor beta chains drawn from one sample of a study of blood T cell repertoires in COVID-19. TCRdb keeps only in-frame clones here, not all; method: immunoSEQ multiplex PCR. The sample comprises some 190,000 clones, around nine tenths of which are singletons, and 1.4% to 1.5% rests with the top ten. Sequenced: peripheral blood. These receptors all stem from a man aged 18-30 years with active or convalescent COVID-19. Each CDR3 is given with its conserved first and last residue. Each record gives: clone size, CDR3 length, J gene, V gene, D gene, CDR3 protein, CDR3 DNA. The D gene is left open where the match is weak. Not all rows give a size; the values are once, few, many and, for expanded clones, a class.

>.|16|TRBJ1-6|TRBV19|TRBD1
CASSRGQGANNSPLHF
TGTGCCAGTAGTCGTGGGCAGGGGGCGAATAATTCACCCCTCCACTTT
>.|13|TRBJ1-1|TRBV6-5|.
CASSYGAGTEAFF
TGTGCCAGCAGTTACGGTGCCGGGACTGAAGCTTTCTTT
>.|16|TRBJ2-1|TRBV24-1|.
CATSDLAADSQNEQFF
TGTGCCACCAGTGATTTGGCCGCAGATTCTCAAAATGAGCAGTTCTTC
>.|17|TRBJ1-1|TRBV19|.
CASSIVVRDGGNTEAFF
TGTGCCAGTAGTATAGTGGTAAGAGACGGAGGGAACACTGAAGCTTTCTTT
>.|14|TRBJ2-1|TRBV7-6|.
CASSLRLDYNEQFF
TGTGCCAGCAGCTTAAGGCTAGATTACAATGAGCAGTTCTTC
>.|14|TRBJ2-4|TRBV19|TRBD2
CASSAGASGSIQYF
TGTGCCAGTAGTGCCGGAGCTAGCGGGAGCATTCAGTACTTC
>.|14|TRBJ1-5|TRBV28|.
CASSTRHSNQPQHF
TGTGCCAGCAGTACCCGACATAGCAATCAGCCCCAGCATTTT
>.|13|TRBJ1-1|TRBV19|.
CASSIDGGTEAFF
TGTGCCAGTAGTATTGACGGGGGGACTGAAGCTTTCTTT
>.|16|TRBJ1-1|TRBV30|TRBD1
CAWIDRGQGLYTEAFF
TGTGCCTGGATTGACAGGGGGCAAGGTTTATACACTGAAGCTTTCTTT
>once|15|TRBJ2-1|TRBV2|.
CASSDGGTSSNEQFF
TGTGCCAGCAGTGACGGAGGCACTAGCTCAAATGAGCAGTTCTTC
>.|17|TRBJ2-1|TRBV25-1|TRBD1
CASSEDRGPSSYNEQFF
TGTGCCAGCAGTGAGGACAGGGGGCCTAGCTCCTACAATGAGCAGTTCTTC
>.|11|TRBJ2-1|TRBV7-8|.
CASSSGNEQFF
TGTGCCAGCAGCTCCGGGAATGAGCAGTTCTTC
>.|15|TRBJ2-3|TRBV19|.
CASSIFVTGTDTQYF
TGTGCCAGTAGTATTTTTGTCACGGGCACAGATACGCAGTATTTT
>.|17|TRBJ2-7|TRBV4-1|TRBD1
CASSQQLIRDRAYEQYF
TGCGCCAGCAGCCAACAACTAATCCGGGACAGGGCCTACGAGCAGTACTTC
>once|16|TRBJ2-2|TRBV2|TRBD2
CASTLAGAAGTGELFF
TGTGCCAGCACTTTAGCGGGAGCGGCGGGGACCGGGGAGCTGTTTTTT
>.|14|TRBJ2-3|TRBV19|TRBD2
CATRTSGGEDTQYF
TGTGCCACCCGAACTAGCGGGGGAGAAGATACGCAGTATTTT
>.|14|TRBJ2-7|TRBV10-3|.
CATGRDKSSYEQYF
TGTGCCACGGGACGGGACAAGAGCTCCTACGAGCAGTACTTC
>few|13|TRBJ2-7|TRBV5-5|.
CASSPSQGGEQYF
TGTGCCAGCAGCCCTTCACAGGGTGGCGAGCAGTACTTC
>.|16|TRBJ2-1|TRBV9|.
CASSVEKGDKGNEQFF
TGTGCCAGCAGCGTAGAAAAGGGGGACAAAGGCAATGAGCAGTTCTTC
>.|15|TRBJ1-6|TRBV11-2|TRBD1
CASSPGDRNNSPLHF
TGTGCCAGCAGCCCAGGGGACAGGAATAATTCACCCCTCCACTTT
>.|13|TRBJ2-5|TRBV29-1|TRBD1
CSIGQGAGETQYF
TGCAGCATAGGACAGGGGGCTGGGGAGACCCAGTACTTC
>.|12|TRBJ1-1|TRBV29-1|.
CSVVGGGTEAFF
TGCAGCGTTGTCGGGGGTGGGACTGAAGCTTTCTTT
>.|12|TRBJ1-1|TRBV6-5|TRBD1
CASSRDRSQAFF
TGTGCCAGCAGCCGGGACAGGTCCCAAGCTTTCTTT
>.|15|TRBJ2-3|TRBV9|TRBD2
CASSVVSGSTDTQYF
TGTGCCAGCAGCGTAGTTAGCGGGAGCACAGATACGCAGTATTTT
>.|15|TRBJ1-2|TRBV6-4|TRBD1
CASSPGTGGYYGYTF
TGTGCCAGCAGTCCCGGGACAGGGGGTTACTATGGCTACACCTTC
>.|13|TRBJ1-6|TRBV27|TRBD1
CASSQGVGSPLHF
TGTGCCAGCAGTCAGGGGGTTGGTTCACCCCTCCACTTT
>.|17|TRBJ2-1|TRBV5-8|.
CASSAYVFGGKYNEQFF
TGTGCCAGCAGCGCGTACGTGTTTGGGGGGAAGTACAATGAGCAGTTCTTC
>few|14|TRBJ1-1|TRBV6-5|.
CASSPRLWNTEAFF
TGTGCCAGCAGTCCCCGTCTGTGGAACACTGAAGCTTTCTTT
>.|12|TRBJ2-2|TRBV29-1|.
CSVEALTGELFF
TGCAGCGTTGAAGCCCTCACCGGGGAGCTGTTTTTT
>many|15|TRBJ1-2|TRBV19|TRBD1
CASNYRGGGNYGYTF
TGTGCCAGTAATTACAGGGGTGGAGGTAACTATGGCTACACCTTC
>once|15|TRBJ2-1|TRBV6-5|.
CASSYKLGGQNEQFF
TGTGCCAGCAGTTACAAACTAGGGGGTCAGAATGAGCAGTTCTTC
>few|14|TRBJ2-5|TRBV5-1|.
CASSLAGAQETQYF
TGCGCCAGCAGCCTCGCGGGGGCCCAAGAGACCCAGTACTTC
>.|15|TRBJ1-3|TRBV18|TRBD1
CASSPWDSLGNTIYF
TGTGCCAGCTCTCCATGGGACAGCCTTGGAAACACCATATATTTT
>.|12|TRBJ2-7|TRBV7-9|.
CASSPPDRGQYF
TGTGCCAGCAGCCCCCCCGACCGGGGACAGTACTTC
>.|14|TRBJ1-5|TRBV6-4|.
CASTDYWSNQPQHF
TGTGCCAGCACCGACTATTGGAGCAATCAGCCCCAGCATTTT
>.|15|TRBJ1-5|TRBV5-1|.
CASSPSGGVHQPQHF
TGCGCCAGCAGCCCGTCGGGGGGCGTCCATCAGCCCCAGCATTTT
>.|20|TRBJ2-1|TRBV18|TRBD1
CASSPPFGTAPGGSYNEQFF
TGTGCCAGCTCACCACCGTTCGGGACAGCTCCTGGGGGCTCCTACAATGAGCAGTTCTTC
>.|12|TRBJ1-4|TRBV19|.
CATEGPNEKLFF
TGTGCCACGGAGGGACCTAATGAAAAACTGTTTTTT
>.|14|TRBJ2-1|TRBV4-1|.
CASSQDIPFNEQFF
TGCGCCAGCAGCCAAGATATCCCGTTCAATGAGCAGTTCTTC
>.|13|TRBJ2-5|TRBV11-2|.
CASSLGAKETQYF
TGTGCCAGCAGCTTAGGGGCGAAAGAGACCCAGTACTTC
>few|13|TRBJ2-7|TRBV5-4|TRBD1
CASSSPQGYEQYF
TGTGCCAGCAGTTCACCACAGGGGTACGAGCAGTACTTC
>.|13|TRBJ2-3|TRBV7-7|.
CASSLLAVGTQYF
TGTGCCAGCAGCTTACTAGCTGTAGGTACGCAGTATTTT
>.|13|TRBJ1-2|TRBV13|TRBD1
CASSTGTGNGYTF
TGTGCCAGCAGCACCGGGACAGGGAATGGCTACACCTTC
>once|14|TRBJ2-5|TRBV28|.
CASMVARVQETQYF
TGTGCCAGCATGGTTGCCCGGGTCCAAGAGACCCAGTACTTC
>.|16|TRBJ2-3|TRBV28|TRBD2
CASSSWGGSSTDTQYF
TGTGCCAGCAGTTCCTGGGGCGGGAGTAGCACAGATACGCAGTATTTT
>.|13|TRBJ2-7|TRBV2|.
CASRMGQVGEQYF
TGTGCCAGCAGAATGGGACAAGTTGGCGAGCAGTACTTC
>.|16|TRBJ2-2|TRBV19|.
CASSPSWQVGTGELFF
TGTGCCAGTAGTCCATCGTGGCAGGTCGGAACCGGGGAGCTGTTTTTT
>few|15|TRBJ2-3|TRBV6-5|TRBD2
CASSTGLAGGDTQYF
TGTGCCAGCAGCACCGGACTAGCGGGAGGGGATACGCAGTATTTT
>.|13|TRBJ2-6|TRBV5-1|.
CASSSPGANVLTF
TGCGCCAGTAGTAGCCCAGGGGCCAACGTCCTGACTTTC
>.|14|TRBJ2-2|TRBV3-1/TRBV3-2|TRBD2
CASSQATSGGQLFF
TGTGCCAGCAGCCAAGCGACTAGCGGGGGTCAGCTGTTTTTT
>.|13|TRBJ1-1|TRBV11-1|.
CASSWGLRTEAFF
TGTGCCAGCAGCTGGGGCCTTCGCACTGAAGCTTTCTTT
>.|15|TRBJ1-1|TRBV5-4|.
CASSLDQFGNTEAFF
TGTGCCAGCAGCTTGGATCAGTTTGGGAACACTGAAGCTTTCTTT
>.|16|TRBJ2-1|TRBV21-1|.
CASSKRHRGQDNEQFF
TGTGCCAGCAGCAAACGCCACAGGGGGCAGGACAATGAGCAGTTCTTC
>.|13|TRBJ2-7|TRBV4-1|TRBD1
CASSRDRIYEQYF
TGCGCCAGCAGCCGGGACAGGATCTACGAGCAGTACTTC
>.|15|TRBJ2-1|TRBV9|TRBD2
CASSGTSGRPMEQFF
TGTGCCAGCAGCGGGACTAGCGGGAGGCCCATGGAGCAGTTCTTC